The next 30 T cell receptor beta chains were all read from a single sample in a study of blood T cell repertoires in COVID-19. Libraries were prepared by immunoSEQ multiplex PCR; TCRdb keeps only in-frame clonotypes and omits some of them. The data hold 150,000 or so clones, with roughly 87% observed a single time. The sample consisted of PBMCs or T cells enriched from blood (not recorded which). Receptors were obtained from a woman between 45 and 60 years old who had recovered from COVID-19.

This sequence joins TRBV7-9 and TRBJ1-1, with D hard to call. The length of the CDR3 is 13 residues. Germline values: CDR1 SEHNR, CDR2 FQNEAQ (reference sequence). V lost 10 bases, J lost 0 bases, and 12 bases lay in between. DNA of the CDR3: TGTGCCACCGCGAGGGCATTGAACACTGAAGCTTTCTTT. Translation: CATARALNTEAFF.

This clone was observed a handful of times. CDR3 coding DNA: TGCAGCGGAGGGACTGGAGAAAAACTGTTTTTT. It codes for CSGGTGEKLFF. The chain joins TRBV29-1 to TRBJ1-4; a possible D gene is TRBD1 (5 bases). The V and J ends lost 7 bases and 8 bases respectively, with 11 bases between them. The CDR3 consists of 11 residues. The germline CDR1 and CDR2 sequences are SQVTM and ANQGSEA. The full variable domain, with the rest looked up from reference TRBV29-1 and TRBJ1-4, is SAVISQKPSRDICQRGTSLTIQCQVDSQVTMMFWYRQQPGQSLTLIATANQGSEATYESGFVIDKFPISRPNLTFSTLTVSNMSPEDSSIYLCSGGTGEKLFFGSGTQLSVL.

V is TRBV30 and J is TRBJ2-7; D possibly corresponds to TRBD1 (6 bases). In germline, CDR1 is GTSNPN, CDR2 SVGIG (reference sequence). CDR3 length: 14 amino acids. V was clipped by 1 base and J by 3 bases, with 13 bases between them. CDR3: CAWSETGRIYEQYF. Here the CDR3 DNA reads TGTGCCTGGAGTGAAACAGGGCGGATCTACGAGCAGTACTTC.

This chain links TRBV30 with TRBJ1-4; no clear D gene. Germline V gene data show CDR1 as GTSNPN and CDR2 as SVGIG (reference sequence). The CDR3 runs to 12 residues. Trimming took 3 bases from V and 6 from J, leaving 8 bases between them. The CDR3 bases are TGTGCCTGGAGGGGAGACGATGAAAAACTGTTTTTT. Its protein product is CAWRGDDEKLFF.

The chain employs TRBV20-1 and TRBJ2-5; no firm D call. This CDR3 contains 13 residues. CDR1 and CDR2 from the germline V gene are DFQATT and SNEGSKA (reference sequence). V lost 3 bases, J lost 4 bases, and 12 bases lay in between. The CDR3 reads CSASDLVGETQYF. CDR3 bases: TGCAGTGCTAGTGACTTAGTTGGAGAGACCCAGTACTTC.

The J gene is TRBJ1-5, the V gene TRBV6-1; D is unclear. Germline CDR1 MNHNS, CDR2 SASEGT. Deletions cut 3 bases from V and 4 bases from J, with 7 bases between. CDR3 length: 13 residues. The CDR3 region has the DNA TGTGCCAGCAGTGAGGGGAGAAATCAGCCCCAGCATTTT. Its translation: CASSEGRNQPQHF.

The J gene is TRBJ2-1, the V gene TRBV29-1; 11 bases agree with TRBD2. Germline V gene data show CDR1 as SQVTM and CDR2 as ANQGSEA. The V and J ends lost 7 bases and 4 bases, in that order; junction bases with no gene match: 9. This CDR3 is built from 15 residues. The CDR3, as DNA: TGCAGCGCCTTCTCACTAGCGGGAGATTACAATGAGCAGTTCTTC. Protein: CSAFSLAGDYNEQFF.

This clone was detected only once. The V and J genes are TRBV3-1 (or the pseudogene TRBV3-2) and TRBJ1-2; the match to TRBD1 covers 7 bases. The ends lost 2 bases at V and 6 bases at J; junction bases unmatched: 6. The V gene's germline CDR1 is LGHDT and CDR2 YNNKEL (reference sequence). CDR3 length: 14 residues. The CDR3 bases are TGTGCCAGCAGCCAAAGACAGGGAAGCAATGGCTACACCTTC. It is translated as CASSQRQGSNGYTF.

This sequence joins TRBV19 and TRBJ2-5, with 14 bases identical to TRBD2. V gave up 3 bases and J gave up 5 bases; unmatched junction bases: 8. Looked up from germline, CDR1 is LNHDA and CDR2 is SQIVND (reference sequence). The CDR3 extends over 17 amino acids. The CDR3 sequence: CASSMGGTSGSRETQYF. The CDR3 nucleotides read TGTGCCAGTAGTATGGGGGGGACTAGCGGGAGTCGGGAGACCCAGTACTTC.

This chain connects TRBV3-1 (or the pseudogene TRBV3-2) to TRBJ1-2; D possibly corresponds to TRBD1 (6 bases). Germline values: CDR1 LGHDT, CDR2 YNNKEL (reference sequence). Between the trimmed V and J ends, which lost 2 bases and 5 bases, there was a span of 15 bases. CDR3 size: 15 residues. The CDR3 bases are TGTGCCAGCAGCCAACTACCAGGGGAGCCGTATGGCTACACCTTC. Amino acid sequence: CASSQLPGEPYGYTF.

The chain combines TRBV2 with TRBJ2-7; TRBD1 matches 7 bases. V trimming: 5 bases; J trimming: 7 bases; junction bases outside the gene matches: 5. Germline V gene data show CDR1 as SNHLY and CDR2 as FYNNEI. This CDR3 has 12 amino acids. The CDR3 coding sequence is TGTGCCAGCAGTACCGACAGGGTTGAGCAGTACTTC. It specifies CASSTDRVEQYF.

The chain couples TRBV12-5 to TRBJ2-1, with 7 bases fitting TRBD1. The junction had 2 bases not matched to a gene; V was cut back by 5 bases and J by 10 bases. This CDR3 comprises 11 residues. CDR1 is LGHNT, CDR2 FRNRAP, per germline. The CDR3 loop reads CASGRTGEQFF. CDR3 nucleotides: TGTGCTAGTGGTCGGACAGGAGAGCAGTTCTTC.

This clone occurred once. This chain joins TRBV7-2 and TRBJ2-4; 12 bases are shared with TRBD2. The CDR3 covers 17 residues. Trimming cost V 5 bases and J 1 base; bases outside gene matches: 6. CDR1 SGHTA and CDR2 FQGNSA come from the germline V gene. For the CDR3, the DNA is TGTGCCAGCAGCCCAAGGACTAGCGGGGATGCCAAAAACATTCAGTACTTC. Amino acid sequence: CASSPRTSGDAKNIQYF. The full variable domain, rest sourced from reference TRBV7-2 and TRBJ2-4, is GAGVSQSPSNKVTEKGKDVELRCDPISGHTALYWYRQSLGQGLEFLIYFQGNSAPDKSGLPSDRFSAERTGGSVSTLTIQRTQQEDSAVYLCASSPRTSGDAKNIQYFGAGTRLSVL.

This clone has more than one count but fewer than ten. A read error may account for a junction end that differs from germline. The CDR3 DNA reads TGTGCTAGCAGCTTAGGGCATCCAAGCACAGATACGCAGTATTTT. As protein: CASSLGHPSTDTQYF. V gene TRBV7-7 combines with J gene TRBJ2-3; no definite D call. The CDR3 loop spans 15 amino acids. CDR1 and CDR2 from the germline V gene are SSHAT and FNYEAQ (reference sequence).

Only a few counts were recorded for this clone. The CDR3 loop is CASSQVLGRGTGELFF. The CDR3 DNA follows: TGTGCCAGCAGCCAAGTTCTCGGGAGGGGCACCGGGGAGCTGTTTTTT. The V and J genes are TRBV3-1 (or the pseudogene TRBV3-2) and TRBJ2-2; 8 nucleotides agree with TRBD2. Germline CDR1 is LGHDT and CDR2 is YNNKEL (reference sequence). The CDR3 covers 16 residues. The ends lost 1 base at V and 4 bases at J; junction bases unmatched: 5.

The chain is built from TRBV28 and TRBJ2-2; a possible D gene is TRBD2 (5 bases). The CDR3 runs 16 residues. Trimming took off 5 bases at V and 4 bases at J, with 17 bases between the two ends. The germline gives CDR1 MDHEN, CDR2 SYDVKM. The CDR3 reads CASSPFYIAGTGELFF. CDR3 nucleotide sequence: TGTGCCAGCAGTCCCTTTTACATCGCGGGCACCGGGGAGCTGTTTTTT.

The DNA for the CDR3 is TGTGCCAGCAGTTTTAAGGATCGGGGGGGAAGCCAAGAGACCCAGTACTTC. Protein sequence: CASSFKDRGGSQETQYF. V usage is TRBV27 and J usage is TRBJ2-5; TRBD2 matches 8 bases. V lost 3 bases and J lost 1; bases outside the gene matches: 10. CDR1 MNHEY and CDR2 SMNVEV come from the germline V gene (reference sequence). The CDR3 is 17 residues long.

This chain connects TRBV5-4 to TRBJ2-1; possible D gene TRBD1, 7 bases. The V gene's germline CDR1 is SGHNT and CDR2 YYREEE (reference sequence). The CDR3 has 17 residues. Trimming pared 0 bases from V and 2 bases from J, leaving 15 bases between. The CDR3 coding sequence is TGTGCCAGCAGCTTGGCCGGAGGGGGCCCCCCCTACAATGAGCAGTTCTTC. Its protein product is CASSLAGGGPPYNEQFF.

V gene TRBV13 combines with J gene TRBJ2-7, with D possibly matching TRBD1 (6 bases). Trimming stripped 5 bases from V and 4 bases from J, with 15 bases between. The CDR3 is 14 residues long. Germline V gene lookup returns CDR1 PRHDT and CDR2 FYEKMQ (reference sequence). The CDR3 DNA reads TGTGCCAGCAGCATAAGACAGGCGAGATACGAGCAGTACTTC. Translation: CASSIRQARYEQYF.

The chain links TRBV2 to TRBJ1-4; 8 positions agree with TRBD1. This CDR3 spans 14 amino acids. V trimming: 3 bases; J trimming: 6 bases; junction bases outside the gene matches: 3. CDR1 is SNHLY, CDR2 FYNNEI, per germline. The CDR3, as DNA: TGTGCCAGCAGTGACAGGGGGCTAGATGAAAAACTGTTTTTT. Residues: CASSDRGLDEKLFF.

This clone was counted once. The chain is built from TRBV30 and TRBJ2-7; D might be TRBD1 (7 bases). The CDR3 consists of 14 residues. CDR1 is GTSNPN, CDR2 SVGIG, per germline (reference sequence). V was cut by 2 bases and J by 2 bases, with 13 bases left in between. The CDR3: CAWSTGQRAYEQYF. For the CDR3, the DNA is TGTGCCTGGAGTACGGGACAGCGGGCCTACGAGCAGTACTTC.

The gene calls are TRBV9 and TRBJ1-2, with TRBD1 matching 7 bases. CDR3 size: 13 residues. Germline CDR1 SGDLS, CDR2 YYNGEE. V trimming: 6 bases; J trimming: 5 bases; junction bases outside the gene matches: 7. The CDR3 protein is CASTRTGGYGYTF. CDR3 DNA: TGTGCCAGCACCCGGACAGGCGGTTATGGCTACACCTTC.

The chain combines TRBV19 with TRBJ2-7; D not resolved. The CDR3 is 14 amino acids. CDR1 is LNHDA and CDR2 is SQIVND in the germline V gene (reference sequence). Trimming took off 4 bases at V and 3 bases at J, with 13 bases between the two ends. This CDR3 is CASSNGSPLYEQYF. The CDR3 DNA is TGTGCCAGTAGTAACGGGTCACCACTCTACGAGCAGTACTTC.

The gene calls are TRBV5-1 and TRBJ1-2, with D maybe TRBD1 (5 bases). Deletions cut 1 base from V and 4 bases from J, with 11 bases between. Germline V gives CDR1 SGHRS, CDR2 YFSETQ. This CDR3 contains 14 residues. The CDR3 region is CASSLLTDTYGYTF. CDR3 nucleotides: TGCGCCAGCAGCTTGTTGACAGACACCTATGGCTACACCTTC.

This clone appeared a few times. The V call is TRBV7-8, the J call TRBJ1-4; D is possibly TRBD1 (5 bases). The V gene lost 5 bases and the J gene lost 6 bases, with 13 bases spanning the gap. Germline V gives CDR1 SGHVS, CDR2 FQNEAQ. The CDR3 sequence is 14 residues long. The CDR3 coding sequence is TGTGCCAGCAGCCGGGGGAGGAGAGATGAAAAACTGTTTTTT. This translates into CASSRGRRDEKLFF. The entire variable domain, with the rest obtained from reference TRBV7-8 and TRBJ1-4, is as follows: GAGVSQSPRYKVAKRGQDVALRCDPISGHVSLFWYQQALGQGPEFLTYFQNEAQLDKSGLPSDRFFAERPEGSVSTLKIQRTQQEDSAVYLCASSRGRRDEKLFFGSGTQLSVL.

Only one count was recorded for this clone. The V gene is TRBV18, the J gene TRBJ1-3; no clear D. CDR1 and CDR2 from the germline V gene are KGHSH and LQKENI. V was pared by 2 bases and J by 0 bases, with 14 bases between. The CDR3 contains 17 residues. This CDR3 is CASSPSALITSGNTIYF. For the CDR3, the DNA is TGTGCCAGCTCACCAAGCGCCCTTATTACCTCTGGAAACACCATATATTTT.

Here the CDR3 reads CASSRGGNYGYTF. CDR3 in DNA: TGTGCCAGTAGTAGGGGGGGGAACTATGGCTACACCTTC. This rearrangement joins TRBV19 to TRBJ1-2; a possible D gene is TRBD1 (5 bases). The CDR3 is made up of 13 amino acids. CDR1 and CDR2 (germline): LNHDA, SQIVND (reference sequence). Deletions cut 4 bases from V and 2 bases from J, with 8 bases between.

The rearrangement uses TRBV7-9 and TRBJ1-1, with TRBD1 matching 7 bases. The V and J ends lost 4 bases and 4 bases, in that order; junction bases with no gene match: 6. The CDR3 is 14 residues long. In germline, CDR1 is SEHNR, CDR2 FQNEAQ (reference sequence). CDR3 amino acids: CASSYLQGFTEAFF. Written as DNA, the CDR3 is TGTGCCAGCAGCTATTTACAGGGGTTCACTGAAGCTTTCTTT.

V gene TRBV19 combines with J gene TRBJ1-2; D gene uncertain. The CDR3 has 16 amino acids. The V and J ends lost 5 bases and 0 bases respectively, with 16 bases between them. Germline CDR1 is LNHDA and CDR2 is SQIVND (reference sequence). The CDR3 DNA sequence: TGTGCCAGTAGTGGTGGAGGGCAGTACACTAACTATGGCTACACCTTC. It codes for CASSGGGQYTNYGYTF.

The table lists this clone with a count of one. This chain connects TRBV6-2 or TRBV6-3 to TRBJ2-5; TRBD2 matches 7 bases. The CDR3 has 16 residues. Germline assignment: CDR1 MNHEY and CDR2 SVGEGT. V shed 0 bases and J 7 bases; nucleotides not matched to a gene: 11. CDR3 nucleotide sequence: TGTGCCAGCAGTTACTCCGCGGGAGTTTCTTCTGTGACCCAGTACTTC. It specifies CASSYSAGVSSVTQYF.